The clone carrying this TCR beta chain was counted at least ten times. Its antigen remains unknown. Amplification of TCR beta CDR3 regions was performed using RNA transcripts as template. Initially, a first-round RT-PCR of the TCR CDR3 employed the HTBI primer set. A single record per CDR3 protein comes from TCRdb applying MiXCR to the multiplex PCR reads. The sample carries hundreds of thousands of distinct CDR3 sequences, about 15% recorded once. These data come from a study of T cells in Graves' hyperthyroidism and ophthalmopathy. Under 3 months was the duration of disease in ophthalmopathy patients, who also had a Clinical Activity Score of at least 3 and a NOSPECS grade of at least 4. Fresh peripheral blood, roughly 9.6 ml, was the source of the PBMCs. Germline values: CDR1 MDHEN, CDR2 SYDVKM. Trimming took off 7 bases at V and 1 base at J, with 13 bases between the two ends. The CDR3 extends over 14 amino acids.

Study-wide points: In the analysis, a 13 V-J model separated ophthalmopathy from stable hyperthyroidism. Ophthalmopathy was model-predicted a median about 6.9 months pre-onset.

This clonotype originated in a woman between 50 and 59 years old with Graves' ophthalmopathy. The rearrangement joins TRBV28 to TRBJ1-1; D perhaps matches TRBD1 (6 bases). The sample consisted of blood. The CDR3 protein is CASTRTATNTEAFF. The DNA of the CDR3 is TGTGCCAGCACCCGGACAGCTACGAACACTGAAGCTTTCTTT. The whole variable domain, remainder taken from reference TRBV28 and TRBJ1-1, is DVKVTQSSRYLVKRTGEKVFLECVQDMDHENMFWYRQDPGLGLRLIYFSYDVKMKEKGDIPEGYSVSREKKERFSLILESASTNQTSMYLCASTRTATNTEAFFGQGTRLTVV.